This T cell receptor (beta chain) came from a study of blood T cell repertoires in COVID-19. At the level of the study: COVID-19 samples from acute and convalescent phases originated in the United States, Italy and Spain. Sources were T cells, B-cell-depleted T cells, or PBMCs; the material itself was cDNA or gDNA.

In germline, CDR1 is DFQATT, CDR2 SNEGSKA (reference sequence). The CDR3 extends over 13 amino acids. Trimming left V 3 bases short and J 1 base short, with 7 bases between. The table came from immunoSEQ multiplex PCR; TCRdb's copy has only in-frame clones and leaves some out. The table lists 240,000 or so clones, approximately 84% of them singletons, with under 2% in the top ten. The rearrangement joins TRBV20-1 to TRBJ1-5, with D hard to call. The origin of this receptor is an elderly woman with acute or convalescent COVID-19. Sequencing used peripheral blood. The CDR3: CSASDGSNQPQHF. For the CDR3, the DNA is TGCAGTGCTAGTGACGGGAGCAATCAGCCCCAGCATTTT.